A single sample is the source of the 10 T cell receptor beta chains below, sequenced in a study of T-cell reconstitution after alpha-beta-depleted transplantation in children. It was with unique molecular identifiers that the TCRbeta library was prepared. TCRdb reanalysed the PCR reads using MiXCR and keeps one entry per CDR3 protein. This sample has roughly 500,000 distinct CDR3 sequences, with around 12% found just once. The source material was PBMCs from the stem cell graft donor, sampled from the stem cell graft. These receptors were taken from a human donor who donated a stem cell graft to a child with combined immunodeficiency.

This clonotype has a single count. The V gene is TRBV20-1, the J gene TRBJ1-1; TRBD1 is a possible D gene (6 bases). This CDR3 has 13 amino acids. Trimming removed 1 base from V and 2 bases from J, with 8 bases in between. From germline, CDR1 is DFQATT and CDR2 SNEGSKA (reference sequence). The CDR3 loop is CSARVDSNTEAFF. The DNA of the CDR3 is TGCAGTGCTAGAGTGGACAGTAACACTGAAGCTTTCTTT.

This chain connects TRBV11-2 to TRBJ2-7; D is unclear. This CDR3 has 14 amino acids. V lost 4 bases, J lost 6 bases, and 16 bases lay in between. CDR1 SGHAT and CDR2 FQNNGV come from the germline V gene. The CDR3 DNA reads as TGTGCCAGCAGCTCTGTGTTTCCCTCTAGCGAGCAGTACTTC. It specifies CASSSVFPSSEQYF.

The CDR3 region has the DNA TGTGCCAGCAGGGACTGGGGTGCTGGTACTGAAGCTTTCTTT. Translating gives CASRDWGAGTEAFF. The chain recombines TRBV12-3 or TRBV12-4 with TRBJ1-1; D unclear. The ends were cut back, 6 bases at V and 5 bases at J, with 16 bases in the middle. CDR3 length: 14 amino acids.

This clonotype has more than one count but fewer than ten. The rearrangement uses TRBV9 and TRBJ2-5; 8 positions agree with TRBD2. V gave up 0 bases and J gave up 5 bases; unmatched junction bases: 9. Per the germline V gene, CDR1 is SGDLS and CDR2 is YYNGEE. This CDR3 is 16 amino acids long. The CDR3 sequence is CASSVERGTTPETQYF. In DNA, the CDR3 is TGTGCCAGCAGCGTAGAGCGGGGGACTACCCCGGAGACCCAGTACTTC. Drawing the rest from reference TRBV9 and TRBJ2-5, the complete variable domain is DSGVTQTPKHLITATGQRVTLRCSPRSGDLSVYWYQQSLDQGLQFLIQYYNGEERAKGNILERFSAQQFPDLHSELNLSSLELGDSALYFCASSVERGTTPETQYFGPGTRLLVL.

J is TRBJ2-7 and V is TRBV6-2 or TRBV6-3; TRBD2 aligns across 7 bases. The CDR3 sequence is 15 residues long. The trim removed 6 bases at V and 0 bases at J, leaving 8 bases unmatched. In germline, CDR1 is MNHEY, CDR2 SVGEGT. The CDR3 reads CASRTLAAASYEQYF. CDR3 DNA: TGTGCCAGCAGAACTCTAGCGGCCGCCTCCTACGAGCAGTACTTC.

CDR3 DNA sequence: TGTGCCAGCAGTTACATCCCCCAACTAGCGGGAGGTCCGTTCTTC. Encoded protein: CASSYIPQLAGGPFF. J is TRBJ2-1 and V is TRBV6-2 or TRBV6-3; 12 bases line up with TRBD2. Germline V gives CDR1 MNHEY, CDR2 SVGEGT. The CDR3 loop spans 15 amino acids. V shed 2 bases, J shed 15 bases, and the junction held 11 bases outside the gene matches.

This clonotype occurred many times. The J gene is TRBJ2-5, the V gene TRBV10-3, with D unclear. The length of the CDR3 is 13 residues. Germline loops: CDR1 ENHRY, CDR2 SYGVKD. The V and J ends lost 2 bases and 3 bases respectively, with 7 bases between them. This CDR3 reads CAISEDLEETQYF. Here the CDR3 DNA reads TGTGCCATCAGTGAGGATTTAGAAGAGACCCAGTACTTC.

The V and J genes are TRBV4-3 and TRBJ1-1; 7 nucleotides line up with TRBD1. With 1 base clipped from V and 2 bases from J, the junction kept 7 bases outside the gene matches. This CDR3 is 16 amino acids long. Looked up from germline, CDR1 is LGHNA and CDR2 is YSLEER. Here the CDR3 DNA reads TGCGCCAGCAGCCAAGCCCCTGACAGGGCAAACACTGAAGCTTTCTTT. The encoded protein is CASSQAPDRANTEAFF.

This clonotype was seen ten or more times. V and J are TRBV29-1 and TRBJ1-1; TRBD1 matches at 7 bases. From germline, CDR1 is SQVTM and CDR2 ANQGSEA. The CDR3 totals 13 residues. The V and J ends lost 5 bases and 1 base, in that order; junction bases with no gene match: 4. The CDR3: CSVRQGQNTEAFF. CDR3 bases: TGCAGCGTTAGACAGGGCCAGAACACTGAAGCTTTCTTT.

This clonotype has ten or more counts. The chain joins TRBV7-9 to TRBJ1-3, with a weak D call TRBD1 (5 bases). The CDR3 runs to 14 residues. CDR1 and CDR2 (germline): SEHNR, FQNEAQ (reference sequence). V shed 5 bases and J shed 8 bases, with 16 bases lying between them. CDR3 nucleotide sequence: TGTGCCAGCAGCCAAGGAACAGGCGGATACACCATATATTTT. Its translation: CASSQGTGGYTIYF.